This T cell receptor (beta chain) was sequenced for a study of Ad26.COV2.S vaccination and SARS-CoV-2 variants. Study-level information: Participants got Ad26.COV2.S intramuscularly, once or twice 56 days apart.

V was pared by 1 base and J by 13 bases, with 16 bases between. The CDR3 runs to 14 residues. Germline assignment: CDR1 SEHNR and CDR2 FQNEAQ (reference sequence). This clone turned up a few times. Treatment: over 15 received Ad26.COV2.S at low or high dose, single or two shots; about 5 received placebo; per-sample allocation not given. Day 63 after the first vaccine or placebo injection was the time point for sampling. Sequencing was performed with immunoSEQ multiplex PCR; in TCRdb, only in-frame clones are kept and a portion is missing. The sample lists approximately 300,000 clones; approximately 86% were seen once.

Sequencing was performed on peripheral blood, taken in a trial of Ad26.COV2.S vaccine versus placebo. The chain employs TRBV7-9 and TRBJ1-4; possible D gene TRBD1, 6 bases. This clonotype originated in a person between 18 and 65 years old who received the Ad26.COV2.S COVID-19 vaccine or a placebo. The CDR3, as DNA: TGTGCCAGCAGCTTAGTAGGGGGTCCACAGGGACTGTTTTTT. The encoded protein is CASSLVGGPQGLFF.